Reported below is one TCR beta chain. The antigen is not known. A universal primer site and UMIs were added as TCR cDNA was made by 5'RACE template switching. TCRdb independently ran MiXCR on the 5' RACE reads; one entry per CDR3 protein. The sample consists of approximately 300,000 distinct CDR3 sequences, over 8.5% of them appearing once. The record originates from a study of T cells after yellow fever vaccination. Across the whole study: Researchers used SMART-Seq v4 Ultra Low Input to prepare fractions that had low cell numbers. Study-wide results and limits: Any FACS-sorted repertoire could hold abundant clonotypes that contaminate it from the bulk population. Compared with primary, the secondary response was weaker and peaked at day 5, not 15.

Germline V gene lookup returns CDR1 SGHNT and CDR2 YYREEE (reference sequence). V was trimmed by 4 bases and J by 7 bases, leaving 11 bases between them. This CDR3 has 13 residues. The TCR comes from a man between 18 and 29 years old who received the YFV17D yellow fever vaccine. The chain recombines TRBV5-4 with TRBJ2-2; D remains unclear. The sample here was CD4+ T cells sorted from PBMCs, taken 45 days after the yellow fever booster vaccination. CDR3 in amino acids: CASSTSRGGELFF. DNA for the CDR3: TGTGCCAGCAGCACCAGCAGAGGCGGGGAGCTGTTTTTT.